This TCR beta chain is drawn from a study of blood T cell repertoires in COVID-19. Looking at the study overall: Donors in the United States, Italy and Spain gave samples during acute or convalescent COVID-19. T cells, B-cell-depleted T cells, or PBMCs provided the cDNA or gDNA that served as material.

CDR1 and CDR2 from the germline V gene are MNHEY and SMNVEV (reference sequence). J was trimmed by 4 bases and V by 5 bases; bases with no gene match: 11. CDR3 size: 16 residues. Per the original methods: Amplifying reference gene primers gave estimates of nucleated cell counts. Using immunoSEQ multiplex PCR, the repertoire was profiled, and TCRdb retains in-frame clones only, with some absent. V and J calls and clone size are those listed in that table; D and trimming were worked out from the DNA. In the table there are roughly 150,000 clones, around 85% of which are singletons. This chain joins TRBV27 and TRBJ1-2; 9 bases line up with TRBD1. The receptor comes from a woman aged 70 to 79 with acute or convalescent COVID-19. The sample was peripheral blood. The DNA of the CDR3 is TGTGCCAGCAGTCCCCAACAGGGGGCACCTCTCTATGGCTACACCTTC. Translated: CASSPQQGAPLYGYTF.